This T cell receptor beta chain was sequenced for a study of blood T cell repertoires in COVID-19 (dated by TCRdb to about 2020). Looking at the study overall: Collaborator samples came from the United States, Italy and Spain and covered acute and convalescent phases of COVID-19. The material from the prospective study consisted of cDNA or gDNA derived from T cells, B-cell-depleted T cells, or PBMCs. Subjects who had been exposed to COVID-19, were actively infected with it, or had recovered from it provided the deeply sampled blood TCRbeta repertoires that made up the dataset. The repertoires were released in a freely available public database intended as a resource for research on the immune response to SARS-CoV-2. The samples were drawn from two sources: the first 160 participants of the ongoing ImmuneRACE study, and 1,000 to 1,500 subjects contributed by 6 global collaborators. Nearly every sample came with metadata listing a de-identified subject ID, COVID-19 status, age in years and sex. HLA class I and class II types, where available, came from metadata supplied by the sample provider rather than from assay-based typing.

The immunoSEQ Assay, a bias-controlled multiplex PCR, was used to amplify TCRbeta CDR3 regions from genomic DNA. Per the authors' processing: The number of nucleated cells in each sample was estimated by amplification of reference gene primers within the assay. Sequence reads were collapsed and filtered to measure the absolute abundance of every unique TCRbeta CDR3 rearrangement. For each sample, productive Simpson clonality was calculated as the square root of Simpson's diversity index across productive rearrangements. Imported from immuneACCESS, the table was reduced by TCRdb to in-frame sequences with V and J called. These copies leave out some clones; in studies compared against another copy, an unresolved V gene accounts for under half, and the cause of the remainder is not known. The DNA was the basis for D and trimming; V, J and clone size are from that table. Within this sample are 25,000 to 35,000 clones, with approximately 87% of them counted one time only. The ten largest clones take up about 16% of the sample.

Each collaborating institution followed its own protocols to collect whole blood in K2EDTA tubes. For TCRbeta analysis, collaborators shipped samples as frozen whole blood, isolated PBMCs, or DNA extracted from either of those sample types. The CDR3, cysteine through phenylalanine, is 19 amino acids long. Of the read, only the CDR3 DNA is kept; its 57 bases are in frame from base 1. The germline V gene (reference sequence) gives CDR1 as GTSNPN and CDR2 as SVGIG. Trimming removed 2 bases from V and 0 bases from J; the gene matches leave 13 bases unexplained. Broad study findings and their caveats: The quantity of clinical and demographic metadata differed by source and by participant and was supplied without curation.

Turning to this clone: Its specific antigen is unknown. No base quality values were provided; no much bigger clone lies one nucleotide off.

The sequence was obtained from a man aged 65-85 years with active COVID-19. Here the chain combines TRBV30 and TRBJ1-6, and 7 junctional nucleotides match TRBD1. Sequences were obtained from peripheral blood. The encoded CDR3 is CAWSRAGGMISSYNSPLHF. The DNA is TGTGCCTGGAGTCGGGCAGGGGGTATGATTAGCTCCTATAATTCACCCCTCCACTTT.